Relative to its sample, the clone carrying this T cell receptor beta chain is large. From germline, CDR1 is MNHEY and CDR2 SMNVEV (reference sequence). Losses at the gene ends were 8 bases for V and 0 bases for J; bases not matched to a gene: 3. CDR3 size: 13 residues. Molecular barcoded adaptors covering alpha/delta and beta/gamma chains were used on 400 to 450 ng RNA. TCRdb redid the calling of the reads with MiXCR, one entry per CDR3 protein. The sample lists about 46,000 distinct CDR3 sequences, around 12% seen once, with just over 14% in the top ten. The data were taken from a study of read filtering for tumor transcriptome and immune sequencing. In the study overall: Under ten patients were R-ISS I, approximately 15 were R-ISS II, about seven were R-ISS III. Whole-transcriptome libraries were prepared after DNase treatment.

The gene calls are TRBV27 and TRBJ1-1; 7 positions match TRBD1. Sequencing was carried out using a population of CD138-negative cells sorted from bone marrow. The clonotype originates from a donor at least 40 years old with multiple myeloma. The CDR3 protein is CASQTGLNTEAFF. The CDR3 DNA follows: TGTGCCAGCCAGACAGGGTTGAACACTGAAGCTTTCTTT.